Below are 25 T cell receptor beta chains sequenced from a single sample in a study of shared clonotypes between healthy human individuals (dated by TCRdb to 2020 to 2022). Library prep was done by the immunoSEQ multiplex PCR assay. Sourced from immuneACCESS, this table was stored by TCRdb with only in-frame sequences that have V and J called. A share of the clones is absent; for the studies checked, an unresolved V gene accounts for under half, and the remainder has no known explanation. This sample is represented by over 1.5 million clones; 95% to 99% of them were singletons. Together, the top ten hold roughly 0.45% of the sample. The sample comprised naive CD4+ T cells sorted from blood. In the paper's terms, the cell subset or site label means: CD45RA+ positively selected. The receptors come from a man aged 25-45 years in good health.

Here the CDR3 DNA reads TGTGCCAGCAGCCCCGGGGGTGCAACTAATGAAAAACTGTTTTTT. This translates into CASSPGGATNEKLFF. The V and J genes are TRBV5-6 and TRBJ1-4; D is perhaps TRBD1 (5 bases). The V end lost 4 bases, the J end lost 0 bases, and 10 bases lay between the germline ends. Per the germline V gene, CDR1 is SGHDT and CDR2 is YYEEEE. This CDR3 contains 15 residues.

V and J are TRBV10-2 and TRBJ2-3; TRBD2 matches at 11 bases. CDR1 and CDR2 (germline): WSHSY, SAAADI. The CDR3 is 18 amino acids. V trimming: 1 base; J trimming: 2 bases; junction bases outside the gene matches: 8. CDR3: CASSEFPGLAVFTDTQYF. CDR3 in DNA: TGCGCCAGCAGTGAGTTTCCGGGACTAGCGGTTTTCACAGATACGCAGTATTTT.

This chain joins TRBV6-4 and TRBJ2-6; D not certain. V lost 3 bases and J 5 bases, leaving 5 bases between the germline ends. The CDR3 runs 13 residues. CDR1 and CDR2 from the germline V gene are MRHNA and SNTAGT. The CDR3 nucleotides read TGTGCCAGCAGTGAGAGCAGGGCCAACGTCCTGACTTTC. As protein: CASSESRANVLTF.

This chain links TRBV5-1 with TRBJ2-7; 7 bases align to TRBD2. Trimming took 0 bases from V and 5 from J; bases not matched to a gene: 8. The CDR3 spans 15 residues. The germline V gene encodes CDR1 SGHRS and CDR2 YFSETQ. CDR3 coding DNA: TGCGCCAGCAGCTTGGGGTCGGGAGGAGGCCACGAGCAGTACTTC. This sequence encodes CASSLGSGGGHEQYF. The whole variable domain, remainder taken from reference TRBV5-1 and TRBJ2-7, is KAGVTQTPRYLIKTRGQQVTLSCSPISGHRSVSWYQQTPGQGLQFLFEYFSETQRNKGNFPGRFSGRQFSNSRSEMNVSTLELGDSALYLCASSLGSGGGHEQYFGPGTRLTVT.

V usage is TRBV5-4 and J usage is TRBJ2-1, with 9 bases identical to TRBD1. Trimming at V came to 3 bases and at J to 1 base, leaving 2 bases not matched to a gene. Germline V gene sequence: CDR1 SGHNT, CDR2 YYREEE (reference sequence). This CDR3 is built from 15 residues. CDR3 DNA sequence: TGTGCCAGCAGCTACGGGACAGGGTCCTACAATGAGCAGTTCTTC. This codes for CASSYGTGSYNEQFF. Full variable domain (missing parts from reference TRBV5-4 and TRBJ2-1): ETGVTQSPTHLIKTRGQQVTLRCSSQSGHNTVSWYQQALGQGPQFIFQYYREEENGRGNFPPRFSGLQFPNYSSELNVNALELDDSALYLCASSYGTGSYNEQFFGPGTRLTVL.

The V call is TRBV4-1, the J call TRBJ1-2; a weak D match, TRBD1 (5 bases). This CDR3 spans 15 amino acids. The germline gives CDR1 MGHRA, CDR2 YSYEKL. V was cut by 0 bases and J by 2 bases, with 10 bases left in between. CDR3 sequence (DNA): TGCGCCAGCAGCCAAGATGCGGCAGGGAACTATGGCTACACCTTC. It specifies CASSQDAAGNYGYTF.

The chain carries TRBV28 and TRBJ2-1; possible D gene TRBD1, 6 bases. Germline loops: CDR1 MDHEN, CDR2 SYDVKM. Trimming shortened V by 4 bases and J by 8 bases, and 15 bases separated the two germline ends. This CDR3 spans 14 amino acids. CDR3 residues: CASSSNYRVHEQFF. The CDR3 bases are TGTGCCAGCAGTTCCAATTACAGGGTCCATGAGCAGTTCTTC.

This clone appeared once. In nucleotides, the CDR3 is TGTGCCAGTAGTATAGGAGCAGGGGATTACACTGAAGCTTTCTTT. Translation: CASSIGAGDYTEAFF. The rearrangement uses TRBV19 and TRBJ1-1; TRBD1 is a possible D gene (6 bases). The CDR3 spans 15 residues. The germline V gene encodes CDR1 LNHDA and CDR2 SQIVND (reference sequence). Trimming shortened V by 1 base and J by 3 bases, and 12 bases separated the two germline ends.

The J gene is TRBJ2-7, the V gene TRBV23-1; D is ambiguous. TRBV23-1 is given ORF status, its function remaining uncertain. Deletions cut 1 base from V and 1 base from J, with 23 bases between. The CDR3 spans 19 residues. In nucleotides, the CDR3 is TGCGCCAGCAGTCAATTATTGTATTGGGTGTCAGCATCTTCCTACGAGCAGTACTTC. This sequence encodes CASSQLLYWVSASSYEQYF.

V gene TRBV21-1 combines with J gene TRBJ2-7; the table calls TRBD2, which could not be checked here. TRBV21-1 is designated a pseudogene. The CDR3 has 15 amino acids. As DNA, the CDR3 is TGTGCCAGCAGCAAATTTAGCGGGAGCTCCTACGAGCAGTACTTC. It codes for CASSKFSGSSYEQYF.

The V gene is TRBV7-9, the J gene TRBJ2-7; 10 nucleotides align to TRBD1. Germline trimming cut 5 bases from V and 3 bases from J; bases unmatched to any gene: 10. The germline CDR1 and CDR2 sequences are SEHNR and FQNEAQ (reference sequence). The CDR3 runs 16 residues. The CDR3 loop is CASSQTKGTGDYEQYF. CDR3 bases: TGTGCCAGCAGCCAGACGAAAGGGACAGGGGACTACGAGCAGTACTTC.

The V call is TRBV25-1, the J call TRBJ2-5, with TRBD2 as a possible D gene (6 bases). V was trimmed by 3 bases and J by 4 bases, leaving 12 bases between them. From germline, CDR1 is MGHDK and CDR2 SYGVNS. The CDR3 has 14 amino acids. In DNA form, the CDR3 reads TGTGCCAGCAGTGAGAGGGGAGGAAGAGAGACCCAGTACTTC. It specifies CASSERGGRETQYF.

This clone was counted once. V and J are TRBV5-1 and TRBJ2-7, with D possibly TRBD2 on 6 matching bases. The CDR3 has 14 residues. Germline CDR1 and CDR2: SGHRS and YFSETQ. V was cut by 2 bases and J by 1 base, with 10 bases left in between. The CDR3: CASSFGTLSYEQYF. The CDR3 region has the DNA TGCGCCAGCAGCTTTGGGACTCTTTCCTACGAGCAGTACTTC.

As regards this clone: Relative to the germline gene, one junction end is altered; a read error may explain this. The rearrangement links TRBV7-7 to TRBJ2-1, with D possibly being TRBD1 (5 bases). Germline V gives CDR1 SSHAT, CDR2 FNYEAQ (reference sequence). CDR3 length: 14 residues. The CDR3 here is CASSYSTGSNEQFF. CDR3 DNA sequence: TGTGCTAGCAGCTACTCAACAGGCTCTAATGAGCAGTTCTTC.

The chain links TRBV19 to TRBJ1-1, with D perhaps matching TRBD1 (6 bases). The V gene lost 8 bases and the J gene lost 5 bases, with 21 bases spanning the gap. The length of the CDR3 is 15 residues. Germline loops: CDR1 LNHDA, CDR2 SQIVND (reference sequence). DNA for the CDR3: TGTGCCAGTCAGAAGCCCGGCAGGGGAAGTACTGAAGCTTTCTTT. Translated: CASQKPGRGSTEAFF.

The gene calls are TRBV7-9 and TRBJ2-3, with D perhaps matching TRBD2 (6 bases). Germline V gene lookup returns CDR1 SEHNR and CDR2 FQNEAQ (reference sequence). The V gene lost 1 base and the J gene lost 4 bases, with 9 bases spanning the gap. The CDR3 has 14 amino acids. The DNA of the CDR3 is TGTGCCAGCAGCTTAGTGGAGGGGCCAGATACGCAGTATTTT. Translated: CASSLVEGPDTQYF.

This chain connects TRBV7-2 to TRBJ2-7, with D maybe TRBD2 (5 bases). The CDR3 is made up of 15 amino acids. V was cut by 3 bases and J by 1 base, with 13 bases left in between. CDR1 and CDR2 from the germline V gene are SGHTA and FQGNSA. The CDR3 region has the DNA TGTGCCAGCAGCTTTATAGCGCTGAGATCCTACGAGCAGTACTTC. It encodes CASSFIALRSYEQYF.

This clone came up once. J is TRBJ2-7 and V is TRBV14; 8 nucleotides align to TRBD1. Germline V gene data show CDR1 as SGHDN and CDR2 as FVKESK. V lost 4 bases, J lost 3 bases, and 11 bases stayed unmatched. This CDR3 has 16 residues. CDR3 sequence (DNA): TGTGCCAGCAGCCCCTTAGCAGGGGGCGCGGTCTACGAGCAGTACTTC. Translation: CASSPLAGGAVYEQYF. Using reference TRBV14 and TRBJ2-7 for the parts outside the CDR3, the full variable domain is EAGVTQFPSHSVIEKGQTVTLRCDPISGHDNLYWYRRVMGKEIKFLLHFVKESKQDESGMPNNRFLAERTGGTYSTLKVQPAELEDSGVYFCASSPLAGGAVYEQYFGPGTRLTVT.

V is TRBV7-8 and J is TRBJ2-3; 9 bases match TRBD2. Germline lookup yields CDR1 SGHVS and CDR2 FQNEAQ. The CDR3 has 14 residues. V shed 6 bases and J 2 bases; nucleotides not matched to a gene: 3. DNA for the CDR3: TGTGCCAGCAGGCTAGCGGGGATCACAGATACGCAGTATTTT. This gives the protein CASRLAGITDTQYF.

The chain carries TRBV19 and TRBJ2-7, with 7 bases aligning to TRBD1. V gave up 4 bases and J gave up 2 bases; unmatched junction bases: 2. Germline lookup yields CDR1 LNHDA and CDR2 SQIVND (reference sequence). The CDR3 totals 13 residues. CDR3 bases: TGTGCCAGTAGTAACAGGGGCACCTACGAGCAGTACTTC. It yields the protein CASSNRGTYEQYF.

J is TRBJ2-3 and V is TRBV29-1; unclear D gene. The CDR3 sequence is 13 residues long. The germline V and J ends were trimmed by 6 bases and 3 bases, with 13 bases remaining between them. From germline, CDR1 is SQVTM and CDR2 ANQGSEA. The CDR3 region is CSVARVVTDTQYF. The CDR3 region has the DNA TGCAGCGTCGCGCGAGTTGTGACAGATACGCAGTATTTT.

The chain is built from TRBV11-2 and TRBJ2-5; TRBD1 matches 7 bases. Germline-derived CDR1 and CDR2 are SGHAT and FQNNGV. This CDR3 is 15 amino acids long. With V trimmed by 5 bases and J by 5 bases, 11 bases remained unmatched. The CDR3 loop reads CASSPTGREGETQYF. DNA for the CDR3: TGTGCCAGCAGCCCGACAGGGCGAGAGGGTGAGACCCAGTACTTC.

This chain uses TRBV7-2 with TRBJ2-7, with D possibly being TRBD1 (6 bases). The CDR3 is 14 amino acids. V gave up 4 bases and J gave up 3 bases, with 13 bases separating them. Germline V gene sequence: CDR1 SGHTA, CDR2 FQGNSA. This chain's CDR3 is CASSSTGNYYEQYF. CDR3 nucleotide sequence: TGTGCCAGCAGCTCTACAGGGAACTACTACGAGCAGTACTTC.

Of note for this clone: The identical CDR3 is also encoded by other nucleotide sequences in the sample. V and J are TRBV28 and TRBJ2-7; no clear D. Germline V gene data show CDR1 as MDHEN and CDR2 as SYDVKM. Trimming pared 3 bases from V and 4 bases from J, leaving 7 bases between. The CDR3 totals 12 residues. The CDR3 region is CASSLGRYEQYF. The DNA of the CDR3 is TGTGCCAGCAGTTTGGGCAGGTACGAGCAGTACTTC.

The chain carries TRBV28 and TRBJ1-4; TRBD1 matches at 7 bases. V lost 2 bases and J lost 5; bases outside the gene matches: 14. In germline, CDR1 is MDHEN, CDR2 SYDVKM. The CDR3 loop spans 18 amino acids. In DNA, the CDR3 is TGTGCCAGCAGTTTACCCACCTTCCCCGGGACAGCAAATGAAAAACTGTTTTTT. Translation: CASSLPTFPGTANEKLFF. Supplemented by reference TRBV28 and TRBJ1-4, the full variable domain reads DVKVTQSSRYLVKRTGEKVFLECVQDMDHENMFWYRQDPGLGLRLIYFSYDVKMKEKGDIPEGYSVSREKKERFSLILESASTNQTSMYLCASSLPTFPGTANEKLFFGSGTQLSVL.